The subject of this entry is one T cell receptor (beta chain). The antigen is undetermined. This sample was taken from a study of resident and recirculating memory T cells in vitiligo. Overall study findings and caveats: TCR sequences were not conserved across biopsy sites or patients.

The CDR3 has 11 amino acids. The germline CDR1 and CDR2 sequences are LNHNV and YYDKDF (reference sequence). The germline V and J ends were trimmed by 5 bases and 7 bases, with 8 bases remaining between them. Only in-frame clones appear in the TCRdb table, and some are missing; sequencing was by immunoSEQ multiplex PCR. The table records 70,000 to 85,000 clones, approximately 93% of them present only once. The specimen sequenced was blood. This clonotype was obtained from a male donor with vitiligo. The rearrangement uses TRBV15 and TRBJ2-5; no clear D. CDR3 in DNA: TGTGCCACCAGCGCCTATGGGACCCAGTACTTC. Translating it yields CATSAYGTQYF.